This entry lists 27 T cell receptor beta chains sequenced from one sample in a study of lymphopenia after photon versus proton radiotherapy. Only in-frame clones appear in the TCRdb table, and some are missing; sequencing was by immunoSEQ multiplex PCR. The sample lists 150,000 to 200,000 clones, 75% to 90% seen once, with about 4.3% in the top ten. The input for sequencing was peripheral blood, taken from a patient treated with photon-based radiotherapy. These receptor sequences come from a man aged 50-59 years with gastric cancer.

The genes are TRBV27 and TRBJ2-2; no definite D call. Germline assignment: CDR1 MNHEY and CDR2 SMNVEV (reference sequence). Trimming took off 4 bases at V and 4 bases at J, with 16 bases between the two ends. The CDR3 length is 16 residues. DNA for the CDR3: TGTGCCAGCAGTTCCCGCCGGCTAGGGCCCACCGGGGAGCTGTTTTTT. This encodes CASSSRRLGPTGELFF.

CDR3 in amino acids: CSGSKGTSGPYNEQFF. CDR3 DNA: TGCAGCGGTAGCAAAGGGACTAGCGGACCCTACAATGAGCAGTTCTTC. This sequence joins TRBV29-1 and TRBJ2-1; 11 positions match TRBD2. The germline CDR1 and CDR2 sequences are SQVTM and ANQGSEA. The CDR3 is made up of 16 amino acids. V was clipped by 7 bases and J by 2 bases; unmatched bases: 10.

This chain uses TRBV5-4 with TRBJ2-7; tentatively, D is TRBD1 (5 bases). The CDR3 is 14 residues long. V gave up 4 bases and J gave up 5 bases, with 16 bases separating them. Germline V gives CDR1 SGHNT, CDR2 YYREEE (reference sequence). CDR3 sequence reads: CASSHYRKKDEQYF. The CDR3 nucleotides read TGTGCCAGCAGCCACTACAGGAAGAAAGACGAGCAGTACTTC.

The chain is built from TRBV11-2 and TRBJ1-2; 11 bases are shared with TRBD1. Germline assignment: CDR1 SGHAT and CDR2 FQNNGV. With 1 base clipped from V and 6 bases from J, the junction kept 4 bases outside the gene matches. The CDR3 loop spans 15 amino acids. The CDR3 protein is CASSLVRDRGNGYTF. DNA of the CDR3: TGTGCCAGCAGCTTAGTTCGGGACAGGGGGAATGGCTACACCTTC.

The V and J genes are TRBV29-1 and TRBJ1-1; D unclear. This CDR3 has 11 residues. Germline V CDR1 and CDR2: SQVTM, ANQGSEA. The V and J ends lost 7 bases and 3 bases respectively, with 9 bases between them. The CDR3 here is CSGSVYTEAFF. Here the CDR3 DNA reads TGCAGCGGAAGCGTCTACACTGAAGCTTTCTTT.

This chain links TRBV30 with TRBJ2-2; 11 nucleotides match TRBD2. V lost 7 bases to trimming and J lost 5 bases; unmatched junction nucleotides: 6. Germline V gives CDR1 GTSNPN, CDR2 SVGIG (reference sequence). The CDR3 spans 14 residues. This CDR3 is CASNLAGGTGELFF. In nucleotides, the CDR3 is TGTGCCTCAAATTTAGCGGGAGGGACCGGGGAGCTGTTTTTT.

This sequence joins TRBV29-1 and TRBJ1-2; no clear D gene. CDR1 is SQVTM and CDR2 is ANQGSEA in the germline V gene. The germline V and J ends were trimmed by 0 bases and 3 bases, with 8 bases remaining between them. The CDR3 runs 13 residues. CDR3 amino acids: CSVEEDGDYGYTF. The CDR3 coding sequence is TGCAGCGTTGAAGAGGACGGTGACTATGGCTACACCTTC.

V usage is TRBV5-1 and J usage is TRBJ2-1; D not resolved. Germline assignment: CDR1 SGHRS and CDR2 YFSETQ. Trimming cost V 4 bases and J 0 bases, with 8 bases left between them. The CDR3 is made up of 14 amino acids. CDR3 amino acids: CASSRQSSYNEQFF. Here the CDR3 DNA reads TGCGCCAGCAGCAGGCAGAGCTCCTACAATGAGCAGTTCTTC.

The chain combines TRBV19 with TRBJ2-1, with D possibly being TRBD1 (5 bases). The CDR3 covers 13 residues. Trimming pared 6 bases from V and 5 bases from J, leaving 11 bases between. Germline V lookup: CDR1 LNHDA, CDR2 SQIVND (reference sequence). CDR3 in amino acids: CASRGPVNNEQFF. CDR3 sequence (DNA): TGTGCCAGTAGGGGGCCCGTCAACAATGAGCAGTTCTTC.

The CDR3 sequence is CASSFLGEDTQYF. The CDR3 DNA reads as TGCGCCAGCAGCTTTTTAGGGGAGGATACGCAGTATTTT. The chain couples TRBV5-1 to TRBJ2-3, with D possibly called TRBD1 or TRBD2 (5 bases each). The ends were cut back, 2 bases at V and 6 bases at J, with 10 bases in the middle. CDR3 length equals 13 residues. Germline CDR1 is SGHRS and CDR2 is YFSETQ.

This clone was seen once. The chain joins TRBV2 to TRBJ2-5, with 11 bases aligning to TRBD2. The CDR3 totals 15 residues. Looked up from germline, CDR1 is SNHLY and CDR2 is FYNNEI. Trimming cost V 3 bases and J 5 bases; bases outside gene matches: 5. The CDR3 loop reads CASSDSGRAQETQYF. The CDR3 DNA is TGTGCCAGCAGTGATAGCGGGAGGGCCCAGGAGACCCAGTACTTC.

V is TRBV19 and J is TRBJ1-5; TRBD1 matches at 7 bases. This CDR3 is 16 amino acids long. Germline loops: CDR1 LNHDA, CDR2 SQIVND (reference sequence). The V gene end was trimmed by 4 bases and the J gene end by 4 bases; junction bases not matched to a gene: 10. The CDR3, as DNA: TGTGCCAGTAGTACCTCGGGGACAGAGTATAATCAGCCCCAGCATTTT. Translating gives CASSTSGTEYNQPQHF.

This clone was detected ten times or more. V usage is TRBV30 and J usage is TRBJ1-4; D ambiguous. Germline CDR1 reads GTSNPN; CDR2 reads SVGIG (reference sequence). The V end was cut by 2 bases, the J end by 6 bases, with 10 bases between. The CDR3 spans 13 residues. Written as DNA, the CDR3 is TGTGCCTGGAGTAGGCCGCCGGATGAAAAACTGTTTTTT. This codes for CAWSRPPDEKLFF.

CDR3 loop: CASTGGRSAGELFF. The CDR3 region has the DNA TGTGCCAGCACCGGCGGGAGATCCGCCGGGGAGCTGTTTTTT. This rearrangement joins TRBV2 to TRBJ2-2; TRBD2 agrees at 7 bases. The CDR3 covers 14 residues. Trimming cost V 7 bases and J 6 bases; bases outside gene matches: 8. Per the germline V gene, CDR1 is SNHLY and CDR2 is FYNNEI.

The chain's CDR3 is CASSPTLVGVQETQYF. CDR3 in DNA: TGCGCCAGCAGCCCAACCCTGGTCGGAGTACAAGAGACCCAGTACTTC. The chain has TRBV5-1 and TRBJ2-5; D is undetermined. Germline V CDR1 and CDR2: SGHRS, YFSETQ. The CDR3 runs to 16 residues. Trimming pared 4 bases from V and 2 bases from J, leaving 18 bases between.

The rearrangement uses TRBV28 and TRBJ1-1; 7 nucleotides line up with TRBD1. Unmatched junction bases numbered 8, after V lost 5 bases and J lost 11 bases. Germline assignment: CDR1 MDHEN and CDR2 SYDVKM. The CDR3 length is 12 residues. The CDR3 nucleotides read TGTGCCAGCAGTACGGGACAGCTCGGCGCTTTCTTT. Translation gives CASSTGQLGAFF.

The chain recombines TRBV18 with TRBJ2-7; possibly TRBD1 for D (6 bases). The V gene lost 1 base and the J gene lost 1 base, with 23 bases spanning the gap. CDR1 and CDR2 from the germline V gene are KGHSH and LQKENI. The CDR3 sequence is 19 residues long. The CDR3 protein is CASSPLGAGAPTGSYEQYF. The CDR3 DNA reads TGTGCCAGCTCACCACTGGGGGCAGGGGCCCCGACGGGGTCCTACGAGCAGTACTTC.

This rearrangement joins TRBV5-6 to TRBJ1-3, with D unresolved. The CDR3 length is 14 residues. Trimming stripped 3 bases from V and 2 bases from J, with 9 bases between. Germline V CDR1 and CDR2: SGHDT, YYEEEE. The chain's CDR3 is CASSSADTGNTIYF. In DNA form, the CDR3 reads TGTGCCAGCAGCTCCGCGGATACTGGAAACACCATATATTTT.

The V call is TRBV28, the J call TRBJ1-2; weak D call: TRBD1 (5 bases). V gave up 7 bases and J gave up 0 bases, with 15 bases separating them. The CDR3 extends over 15 amino acids. In germline, CDR1 is MDHEN, CDR2 SYDVKM. The CDR3 DNA is TGTGCCAGCACCCTTTCAGGGAAAGCTAACTATGGCTACACCTTC. This codes for CASTLSGKANYGYTF.

The DNA for the CDR3 is TGTGCCAGCAGTGAACGGGACAGGGGATACGAGCAGTACTTC. Translation: CASSERDRGYEQYF. The V call is TRBV6-1, the J call TRBJ2-7; 10 bases fit TRBD1. This CDR3 is built from 14 residues. V gave up 2 bases and J gave up 4 bases; unmatched junction bases: 2. Germline lookup yields CDR1 MNHNS and CDR2 SASEGT.

The J gene is TRBJ2-1, the V gene TRBV19; 10 nucleotides match TRBD2. After removal of 5 bases from V and 8 bases from J, the junction contained 6 bases not matched to a gene. This CDR3 comprises 14 residues. Germline CDR1 and CDR2: LNHDA and SQIVND (reference sequence). The CDR3 nucleotides are TGTGCCAGTAGTCGGGCTAGCGGGAGCTATGAGCAGTTCTTC. Translated, it gives CASSRASGSYEQFF. The full variable domain, in which reference TRBV19 and TRBJ2-1 provide the parts outside the CDR3, is DGGITQSPKYLFRKEGQNVTLSCEQNLNHDAMYWYRQDPGQGLRLIYYSQIVNDFQKGDIAEGYSVSREKKESFPLTVTSAQKNPTAFYLCASSRASGSYEQFFGPGTRLTVL.

This clone occurred many times. The chain carries TRBV4-2 and TRBJ1-2, with D hard to call. V was cut by 1 base and J by 4 bases, with 13 bases left in between. CDR1 is LGHNA, CDR2 YNFKEQ, per germline. The CDR3 length is 15 residues. The CDR3 is CASSQASENSYGYTF. The CDR3 DNA reads TGTGCCAGCAGCCAAGCTTCAGAGAACAGCTATGGCTACACCTTC.

The chain joins TRBV5-1 to TRBJ2-2; D may be TRBD1 (6 bases). Trimming removed 0 bases at V and 1 base at J, with 13 bases between. This CDR3 is 17 amino acids long. In germline, CDR1 is SGHRS, CDR2 YFSETQ. DNA for the CDR3: TGCGCCAGCAGCTTGGTCACTCAGGGGCTGAACACCGGGGAGCTGTTTTTT. Its protein product is CASSLVTQGLNTGELFF.

The chain has TRBV6-5 and TRBJ1-1; the D gene is possibly TRBD1 (5 bases). Trimming shortened V by 5 bases and J by 2 bases, and 15 bases separated the two germline ends. Germline-derived CDR1 and CDR2 are MNHEY and SVGAGI. The CDR3 has 15 residues. The CDR3: CASSPLGTPNTEAFF. The DNA for the CDR3 is TGTGCCAGCAGTCCCCTGGGGACGCCTAACACTGAAGCTTTCTTT.

The V and J genes are TRBV5-1 and TRBJ2-2; no firm D call. V shed 1 base and J shed 0 bases, with 4 bases lying between them. This CDR3 has 14 residues. Germline V gene data show CDR1 as SGHRS and CDR2 as YFSETQ. The CDR3 reads CASSLYANTGELFF. Written as DNA, the CDR3 is TGCGCCAGCAGCTTGTACGCGAACACCGGGGAGCTGTTTTTT. Looking up the rest from reference TRBV5-1 and TRBJ2-2 gives the full variable domain: KAGVTQTPRYLIKTRGQQVTLSCSPISGHRSVSWYQQTPGQGLQFLFEYFSETQRNKGNFPGRFSGRQFSNSRSEMNVSTLELGDSALYLCASSLYANTGELFFGEGSRLTVL.

The V gene is TRBV29-1, the J gene TRBJ2-1, with D perhaps matching TRBD1 or TRBD2 (5 bases each). This CDR3 region has 11 residues. V lost 7 bases to trimming and J lost 6 bases, with 10 bases between them. CDR1 and CDR2 from the germline V gene are SQVTM and ANQGSEA. The CDR3 region has the DNA TGCAGCGGGGTGGGACCCAATGAGCAGTTCTTC. Encoded protein: CSGVGPNEQFF.

Only one count was recorded for this clone. The V and J genes are TRBV9 and TRBJ2-4, with D possibly being TRBD2 (5 bases). Germline CDR1 reads SGDLS; CDR2 reads YYNGEE. V was cut by 4 bases and J by 7 bases, with 18 bases left in between. The CDR3 extends over 15 amino acids. Here the CDR3 reads CASSPREGLKNIQYF. CDR3 DNA: TGTGCCAGCAGCCCCCGTGAGGGCCTCAAGAACATTCAGTACTTC.